This T cell receptor (beta chain) came from a study of T cell repertoires in cytomegalovirus infection. About the research overall: Carrying CMV and the relevant HLA type showed in public TCR beta signatures.

TCRdb processed the reads anew with MiXCR; each CDR3 protein has one entry. This sample has around 280,000 distinct CDR3 sequences; about 9.2% occur once, and the top ten carry over 2.5%. Study-wide results and caveats: Frequencies of public TCR beta families were cumulated, and this identified carriers of CMV plus the relevant HLA.

This clonotype has only a few counts. Antigen specificity is unknown. Per germline, CDR1 LGHDT and CDR2 YNNKEL (reference sequence). The CDR3 totals 14 residues. The V gene lost 0 bases and the J gene lost 6 bases, with 8 bases spanning the gap. The specimen was PBMCs. The J gene is TRBJ2-2, the V gene TRBV3-1; a possible D gene is TRBD1 (5 bases). This TCR came from a human donor in good health (CMV status not recorded). Some clones in this sample may be carry-over from other donors' samples. CDR3 amino acids: CASSQEQVPGELFF. In DNA, the CDR3 is TGTGCCAGCAGCCAAGAACAGGTTCCCGGGGAGCTGTTTTTT.